This T cell receptor (beta chain) stems from a study of T-cell reconstitution after alpha-beta-depleted transplantation in children. Construction of the TCRbeta library involved unique molecular identifiers. TCRdb re-derived calls from the PCR reads in MiXCR, one entry per CDR3 protein. The sample gives 780,000 or so distinct CDR3 sequences, less than 20% of which show up once; roughly 5% is in the top ten. The table lists this clonotype with a few counts. The CDR3 is 15 amino acids. Germline CDR1 reads KGHDR; CDR2 reads SFDVKD. Trimming removed 9 bases from V and 8 bases from J; junction bases left unmatched: 13.

The material sequenced was PBMCs, mostly from graft donor cells, taken 360 days after TCRalphabeta/CD19-depleted stem cell transplant. This chain connects TRBV24-1 to TRBJ2-1; 9 bases map to TRBD2. The clonotype comes from a male patient between 5 and 17 years old who had a stem cell transplant for acute lymphoblastic leukemia, so the T cells may come from the graft donor. The DNA for the CDR3 is TGTGCCACCGGAGGTGCGGGAGGGCCGGGGGATGAGCAGTTCTTC. Amino acids: CATGGAGGPGDEQFF.